These T cell receptor beta chains were read from a single sample in a study of technical replicates of blood from a few donors. This table comes from immunoSEQ multiplex PCR, and its TCRdb copy is limited to in-frame clones, with some not included. This repertoire shows tens of thousands of clones, 80% to 90% found once; its top ten account for approximately 3.5%. Input material: PBMCs. The receptors shown here come from a human donor in good health. Some clones in this sample may be carry-over from other donors' samples. Each CDR3 is given with its conserved first and last residue. D genes are given only for firm matches. Size values are once, few and many counts, or a class for expanded clones, and some rows have none.

-	TRBV7-3	TRBD1	TRBJ1-2	CASSLGTGGDGYTF	TGTGCCAGCAGCTTGGGGACAGGGGGAGATGGCTACACCTTC
-	TRBV5-4	-	TRBJ2-5	CASSDRTIQETQYF	TGTGCCAGCAGCGACCGGACTATCCAAGAGACCCAGTACTTC
-	TRBV29-1	TRBD1	TRBJ2-2	CSVRSGTDTGELFF	TGCAGCGTTCGGTCCGGGACAGACACCGGGGAGCTGTTTTTT
-	TRBV29-1	-	TRBJ1-1	CSGLQGRTEAFF	TGCAGCGGGCTACAGGGCAGAACTGAAGCTTTCTTT
-	TRBV18	-	TRBJ2-2	CASSPQTGLTGELFF	TGTGCCAGCTCACCACAAACAGGGTTAACCGGGGAGCTGTTTTTT
-	TRBV7-2	-	TRBJ1-1	CASSLAGVSTEAFF	TGTGCCAGCAGCTTAGCAGGGGTTTCCACTGAAGCTTTCTTT
-	TRBV4-2	TRBD2	TRBJ2-1	CASSQLLAKSEQFF	TGTGCCAGCAGCCAATTACTAGCGAAGAGTGAGCAGTTCTTC
-	TRBV5-5	TRBD1	TRBJ2-7	CASSGRTGPISYEQYF	TGTGCCAGCAGCGGGCGGACAGGCCCTATCTCCTACGAGCAGTACTTC
-	TRBV29-1	-	TRBJ1-1	CSVEDNRDLPFF	TGCAGCGTTGAAGACAACAGGGATTTGCCTTTCTTT
few	TRBV7-2	-	TRBJ1-1	CASSLSGTNTEAFF	TGTGCCAGCAGCTTAAGCGGGACGAACACTGAAGCTTTCTTT
once	TRBV11-1	TRBD2	TRBJ2-7	CASSSSGRAFGNEQYF	TGTGCCAGCAGCTCTAGCGGGAGGGCTTTTGGAAACGAGCAGTACTTC
-	TRBV7-9	TRBD1	TRBJ1-3	CASSLAGRGRAAGNTIYF	TGTGCCAGCAGCTTAGCGGGTAGGGGGCGAGCGGCTGGAAACACCATATATTTT
-	TRBV30	-	TRBJ1-1	CAWIRRQGGTEAFF	TGTGCCTGGATTAGGCGGCAGGGAGGCACTGAAGCTTTCTTT
-	TRBV5-1	-	TRBJ2-5	CASSPGGQAQETQYF	TGCGCCAGCAGCCCGGGGGGACAGGCCCAAGAGACCCAGTACTTC
-	TRBV14	TRBD2	TRBJ2-1	CASSQAPKGTSGAGEQFF	TGTGCCAGCAGCCAAGCCCCAAAAGGGACTAGCGGGGCGGGTGAGCAGTTCTTC
-	TRBV27	TRBD2	TRBJ2-3	CASSLSGGDTQYF	TGTGCCAGCAGTTTATCCGGGGGGGATACGCAGTATTTT
-	TRBV6-5	TRBD1	TRBJ1-2	CASSNPKTGNYGYTF	TGTGCCAGCAGTAACCCAAAGACAGGGAACTATGGCTACACCTTC
few	TRBV15	-	TRBJ2-5	CATSREGGGPRETQYF	TGTGCCACCAGCCGAGAGGGGGGAGGCCCTAGGGAGACCCAGTACTTC
-	TRBV7-8	-	TRBJ2-1	CASSFSYNEQFF	TGTGCCAGCAGCTTTAGTTACAATGAGCAGTTCTTC
-	TRBV7-9	-	TRBJ2-5	CASSLGPSVQETQYF	TGTGCCAGCAGCCTAGGTCCCTCAGTCCAAGAGACCCAGTACTTC
-	TRBV12-1	-	TRBJ2-1	CASSLLAGEYNEQFF	TGTGCCAGCAGCTTACTAGCGGGGGAATACAATGAGCAGTTCTTC
-	TRBV9	-	TRBJ2-3	CASSAMGGLITDTQYF	TGTGCCAGCAGCGCGATGGGGGGACTTATCACAGATACGCAGTATTTT
-	TRBV4-2	TRBD1	TRBJ2-7	CASSRGPRGQGSEQYF	TGTGCCAGCAGCCGTGGACCACGGGGACAGGGTAGCGAGCAGTACTTC
-	TRBV30	-	TRBJ1-1	CAWRLVVYTEAFF	TGTGCCTGGAGACTCGTGGTTTACACTGAAGCTTTCTTT
-	TRBV5-1	-	TRBJ1-4	CASSLTVRSGDKEKLFF	TGCGCCAGCAGCTTGACAGTTAGGTCGGGGGATAAGGAAAAACTGTTTTTT
-	TRBV29-1	TRBD1	TRBJ2-7	CSVEDPNRGYSYEQYF	TGCAGCGTTGAAGATCCTAACAGGGGCTACTCCTACGAGCAGTACTTC
-	TRBV7-2	-	TRBJ2-7	CASSFDRSGEQYF	TGTGCCAGCAGCTTTGATCGGAGCGGCGAGCAGTACTTC
-	TRBV30	-	TRBJ2-3	CAWGLGLDTQYF	TGTGCCTGGGGACTGGGCCTAGATACGCAGTATTTT
-	TRBV5-4	-	TRBJ2-3	CASRQGALKADTQYF	TGTGCCAGCAGGCAAGGGGCGCTTAAGGCAGATACGCAGTATTTT
-	TRBV30	-	TRBJ1-1	CAWSGRSQTAFF	TGTGCCTGGAGTGGTCGGTCCCAAACAGCTTTCTTT
-	TRBV5-8	-	TRBJ2-2	CASSLEPGNTGELFF	TGTGCCAGCAGCTTGGAGCCAGGAAACACCGGGGAGCTGTTTTTT
-	TRBV4-1	TRBD2	TRBJ2-7	CASSHLLAGGALSYEQYF	TGCGCCAGCAGCCATCTCCTAGCGGGGGGCGCCCTCTCCTACGAGCAGTACTTC
-	TRBV6-4	-	TRBJ1-1	CASSDSGGEAFF	TGTGCCAGCAGTGACTCGGGAGGTGAAGCTTTCTTT
few	TRBV2	TRBD1	TRBJ1-1	CASSRDSFEAFF	TGTGCCAGCAGTCGGGACAGCTTTGAAGCTTTCTTT
-	TRBV7-6	TRBD2	TRBJ2-3	CASSSERLAGGRVYF	TGTGCCAGCAGCTCTGAACGACTAGCGGGGGGGCGGGTGTATTTT
-	TRBV7-9	-	TRBJ2-4	CASSLGIDRGAKNIQYF	TGTGCCAGCAGCTTAGGTATCGACCGGGGGGCCAAAAACATTCAGTACTTC
-	TRBV7-2	-	TRBJ2-7	CASSPRLGEQYF	TGTGCCAGCAGCCCCCGACTGGGCGAGCAGTACTTC
-	TRBV9	-	TRBJ1-4	CASSVEGEPNEKLFF	TGTGCCAGCAGCGTAGAGGGGGAACCTAATGAAAAACTGTTTTTT
-	TRBV4-1	-	TRBJ2-3	CASSPGGRGRTDTQYF	TGCGCCAGCAGCCCGGGGGGCAGGGGGCGAACAGATACGCAGTATTTT
-	TRBV30	TRBD2	TRBJ2-5	CAWNGRGGNQETQYF	TGTGCCTGGAACGGGCGGGGGGGGAACCAAGAGACCCAGTACTTC